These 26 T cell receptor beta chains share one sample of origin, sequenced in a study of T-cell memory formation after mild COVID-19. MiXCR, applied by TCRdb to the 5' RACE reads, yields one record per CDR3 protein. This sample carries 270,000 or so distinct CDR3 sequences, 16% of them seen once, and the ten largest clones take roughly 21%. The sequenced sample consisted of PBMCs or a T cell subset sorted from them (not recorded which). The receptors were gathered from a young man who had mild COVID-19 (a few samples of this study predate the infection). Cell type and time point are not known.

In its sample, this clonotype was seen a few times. Written as DNA, the CDR3 is TGTGCCAGCAGCCTGCCCGAACTGCAATCTGGGGCCAACGTCCTGACTTTC. This gives the protein CASSLPELQSGANVLTF. The V and J genes are TRBV7-9 and TRBJ2-6; D gene uncertain. CDR1 SEHNR and CDR2 FQNEAQ come from the germline V gene (reference sequence). This CDR3 region has 17 residues. The germline V and J ends were trimmed by 5 bases and 1 base, with 15 bases remaining between them.

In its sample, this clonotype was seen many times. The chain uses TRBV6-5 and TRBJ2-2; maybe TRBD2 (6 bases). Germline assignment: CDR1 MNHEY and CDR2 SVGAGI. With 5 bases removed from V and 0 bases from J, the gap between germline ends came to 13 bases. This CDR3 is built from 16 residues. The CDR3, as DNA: TGTGCCAGCAGTGTCCTGGGACTCGCGAACACCGGGGAGCTGTTTTTT. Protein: CASSVLGLANTGELFF.

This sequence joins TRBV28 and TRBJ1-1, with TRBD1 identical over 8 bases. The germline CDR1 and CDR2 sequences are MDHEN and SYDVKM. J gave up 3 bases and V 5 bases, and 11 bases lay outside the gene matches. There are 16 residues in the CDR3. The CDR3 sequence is CASSLTGVGRDTEAFF. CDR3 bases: TGTGCCAGCAGTCTGACAGGGGTTGGTAGAGACACTGAAGCTTTCTTT.

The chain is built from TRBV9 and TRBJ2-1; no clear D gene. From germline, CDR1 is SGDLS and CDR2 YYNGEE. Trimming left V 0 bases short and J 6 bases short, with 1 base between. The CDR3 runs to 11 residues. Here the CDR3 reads CASSVANEQFF. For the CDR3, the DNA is TGTGCCAGCAGCGTAGCCAATGAGCAGTTCTTC.

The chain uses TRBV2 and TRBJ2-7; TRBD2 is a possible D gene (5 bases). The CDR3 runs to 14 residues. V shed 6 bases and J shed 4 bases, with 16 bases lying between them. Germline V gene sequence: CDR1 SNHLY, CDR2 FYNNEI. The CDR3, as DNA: TGTGCCAGCAGGGACCGGGAATTTCCGTACGAGCAGTACTTC. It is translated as CASRDREFPYEQYF. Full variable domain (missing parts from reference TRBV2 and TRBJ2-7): EPEVTQTPSHQVTQMGQEVILRCVPISNHLYFYWYRQILGQKVEFLVSFYNNEISEKSEIFDDQFSVERPDGSNFTLKIRSTKLEDSAMYFCASRDREFPYEQYFGPGTRLTVT.

As DNA, the CDR3 is TGCGCCAGCAGCCAAGTTGGGGTGAACACTGAAGCTTTCTTT. Translating gives CASSQVGVNTEAFF. The chain combines TRBV4-1 with TRBJ1-1; no clear D gene. Germline V lookup: CDR1 MGHRA, CDR2 YSYEKL. CDR3 size: 14 residues. V lost 1 base and J 0 bases, leaving 6 bases between the germline ends.

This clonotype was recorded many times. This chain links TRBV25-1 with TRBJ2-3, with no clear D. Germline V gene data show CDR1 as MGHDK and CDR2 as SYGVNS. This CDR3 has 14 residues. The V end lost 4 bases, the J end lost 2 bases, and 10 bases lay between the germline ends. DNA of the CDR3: TGTGCCAGCAGTGTAAAGCTTTTCACAGATACGCAGTATTTT. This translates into CASSVKLFTDTQYF.

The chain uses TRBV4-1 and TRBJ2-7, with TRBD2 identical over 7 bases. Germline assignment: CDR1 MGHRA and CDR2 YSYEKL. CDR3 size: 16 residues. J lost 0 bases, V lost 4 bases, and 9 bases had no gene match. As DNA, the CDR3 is TGCGCCAGCAGCCCCCCTGGGGGGGGGAGCTCCTACGAGCAGTACTTC. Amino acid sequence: CASSPPGGGSSYEQYF.

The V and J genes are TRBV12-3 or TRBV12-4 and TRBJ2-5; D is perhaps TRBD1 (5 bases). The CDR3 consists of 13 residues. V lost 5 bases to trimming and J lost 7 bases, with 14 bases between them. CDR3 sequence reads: CASSPGPFRTQYF. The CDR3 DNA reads TGTGCCAGCAGTCCAGGGCCCTTCCGGACCCAGTACTTC.

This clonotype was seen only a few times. CDR3 bases: TGTGCCAGCAGCCGTCGATACAGGGGGAGCACTGAAGCTTTCTTT. Translated: CASSRRYRGSTEAFF. The chain is built from TRBV7-6 and TRBJ1-1, with TRBD1 identical over 8 bases. This CDR3 is built from 15 residues. The germline gives CDR1 SGHVS, CDR2 FNYEAQ. Trimming removed 5 bases from V and 4 bases from J; junction bases left unmatched: 9.

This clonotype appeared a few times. The CDR3 here is CASSLGDRGRNNYGYTF. The DNA of the CDR3 is TGCGCCAGCAGCTTGGGGGACAGGGGTAGGAACAACTATGGCTACACCTTC. The chain uses TRBV5-1 and TRBJ1-2; 10 bases align to TRBD1. V gave up 0 bases and J gave up 2 bases; unmatched junction bases: 7. This CDR3 is built from 17 residues. Germline CDR1 SGHRS, CDR2 YFSETQ. Full variable domain (remainder filled in from reference TRBV5-1 and TRBJ1-2): KAGVTQTPRYLIKTRGQQVTLSCSPISGHRSVSWYQQTPGQGLQFLFEYFSETQRNKGNFPGRFSGRQFSNSRSEMNVSTLELGDSALYLCASSLGDRGRNNYGYTFGSGTRLTVV.

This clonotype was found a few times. The CDR3 DNA reads TGTGCCACCAGTGCAGGGACCGGGGAGCTGTTTTTT. It translates to CATSAGTGELFF. This chain links TRBV24-1 with TRBJ2-2; maybe TRBD1 (5 bases). The CDR3 runs to 12 residues. Germline V gene data show CDR1 as KGHDR and CDR2 as SFDVKD. Trimming removed 5 bases from V and 5 bases from J, with 5 bases in between.

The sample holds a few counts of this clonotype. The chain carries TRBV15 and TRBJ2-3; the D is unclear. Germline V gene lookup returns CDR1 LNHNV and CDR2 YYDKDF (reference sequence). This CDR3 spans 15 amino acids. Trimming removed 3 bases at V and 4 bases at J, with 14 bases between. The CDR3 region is CATSSPLPVADTQYF. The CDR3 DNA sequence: TGTGCCACCAGCAGTCCCCTCCCGGTGGCAGATACGCAGTATTTT.

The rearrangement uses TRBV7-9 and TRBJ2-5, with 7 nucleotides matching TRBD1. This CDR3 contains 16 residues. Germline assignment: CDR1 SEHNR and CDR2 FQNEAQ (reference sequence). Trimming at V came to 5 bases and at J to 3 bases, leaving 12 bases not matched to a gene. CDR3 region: CASSPPTGRREETQYF. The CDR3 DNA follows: TGTGCCAGCAGCCCCCCGACAGGGAGAAGAGAAGAGACCCAGTACTTC.

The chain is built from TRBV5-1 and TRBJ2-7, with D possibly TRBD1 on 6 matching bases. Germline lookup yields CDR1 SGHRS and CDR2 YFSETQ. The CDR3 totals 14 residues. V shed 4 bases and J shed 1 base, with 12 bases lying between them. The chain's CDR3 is CASSPTGDSYEQYF. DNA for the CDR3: TGCGCCAGCAGCCCGACAGGAGATTCCTACGAGCAGTACTTC.

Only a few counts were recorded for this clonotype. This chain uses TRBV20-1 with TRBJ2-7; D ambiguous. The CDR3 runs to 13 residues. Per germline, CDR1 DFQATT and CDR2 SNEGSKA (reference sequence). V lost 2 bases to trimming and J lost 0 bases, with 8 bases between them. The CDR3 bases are TGCAGTGCTAGATTCGCCGACTCCTACGAGCAGTACGTC. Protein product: CSARFADSYEQYV.

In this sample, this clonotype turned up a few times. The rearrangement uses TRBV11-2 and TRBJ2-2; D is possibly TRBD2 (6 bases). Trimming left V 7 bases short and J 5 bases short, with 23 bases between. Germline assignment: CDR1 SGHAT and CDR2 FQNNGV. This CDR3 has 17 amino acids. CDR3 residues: CASNGGPSASQTGELFF. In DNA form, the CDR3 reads TGTGCCAGCAACGGGGGACCGTCCGCGTCTCAGACCGGGGAGCTGTTTTTT.

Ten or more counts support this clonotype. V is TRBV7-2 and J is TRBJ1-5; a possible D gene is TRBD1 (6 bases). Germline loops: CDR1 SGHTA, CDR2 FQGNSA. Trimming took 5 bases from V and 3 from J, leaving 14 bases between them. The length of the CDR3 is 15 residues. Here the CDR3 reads CASSLTGTNNQPQHF. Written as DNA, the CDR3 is TGTGCCAGCAGCCTCACCGGGACAAACAATCAGCCCCAGCATTTT.

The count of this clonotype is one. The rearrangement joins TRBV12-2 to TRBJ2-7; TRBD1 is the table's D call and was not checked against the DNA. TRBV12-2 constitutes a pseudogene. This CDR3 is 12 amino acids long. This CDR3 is CASRCWTGEQYV. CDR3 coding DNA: TGTGCAAGTCGCTGTTGGACAGGCGAGCAGTACGTC.

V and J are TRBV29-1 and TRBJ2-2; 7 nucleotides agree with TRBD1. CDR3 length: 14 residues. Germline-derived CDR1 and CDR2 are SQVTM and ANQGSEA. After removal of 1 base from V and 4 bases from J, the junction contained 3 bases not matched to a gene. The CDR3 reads CSVEGQGITGELFF. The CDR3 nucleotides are TGCAGCGTTGAAGGACAGGGCATCACCGGGGAGCTGTTTTTT.

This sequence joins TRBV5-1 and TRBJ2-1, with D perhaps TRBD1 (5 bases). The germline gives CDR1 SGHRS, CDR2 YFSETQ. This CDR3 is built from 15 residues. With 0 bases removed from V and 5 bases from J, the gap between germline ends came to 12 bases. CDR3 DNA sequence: TGCGCCAGCAGCTTGGTAGCAGGGTCCCACAATGAGCAGTTCTTC. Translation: CASSLVAGSHNEQFF.

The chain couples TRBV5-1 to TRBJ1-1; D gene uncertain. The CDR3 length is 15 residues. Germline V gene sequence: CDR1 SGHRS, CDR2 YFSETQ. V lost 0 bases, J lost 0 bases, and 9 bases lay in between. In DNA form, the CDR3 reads TGCGCCAGCAGCTTGGAAGCAGCGATGAACACTGAAGCTTTCTTT. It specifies CASSLEAAMNTEAFF.

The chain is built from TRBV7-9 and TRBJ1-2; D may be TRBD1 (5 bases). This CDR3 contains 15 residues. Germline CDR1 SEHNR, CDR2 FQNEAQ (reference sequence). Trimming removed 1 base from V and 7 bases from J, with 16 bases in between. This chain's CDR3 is CASSLEWPQQGGYTF. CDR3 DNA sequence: TGTGCCAGCAGCTTAGAATGGCCCCAGCAGGGTGGCTACACCTTC.

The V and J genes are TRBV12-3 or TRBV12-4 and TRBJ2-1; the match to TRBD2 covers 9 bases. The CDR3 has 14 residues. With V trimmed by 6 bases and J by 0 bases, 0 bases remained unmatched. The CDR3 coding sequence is TGTGCCAGCAGGGGACTAGCCTCCTACAATGAGCAGTTCTTC. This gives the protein CASRGLASYNEQFF.

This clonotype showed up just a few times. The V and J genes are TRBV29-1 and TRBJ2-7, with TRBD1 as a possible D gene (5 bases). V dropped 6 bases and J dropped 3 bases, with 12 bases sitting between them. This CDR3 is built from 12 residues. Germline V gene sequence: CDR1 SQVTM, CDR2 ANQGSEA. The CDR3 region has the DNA TGCAGCGTGAAACGACAGAGCTACGAGCAGTACTTC. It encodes CSVKRQSYEQYF.

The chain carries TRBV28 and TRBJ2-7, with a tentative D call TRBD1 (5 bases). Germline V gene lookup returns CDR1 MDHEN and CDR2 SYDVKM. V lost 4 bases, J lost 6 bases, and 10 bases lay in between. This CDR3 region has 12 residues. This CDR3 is CASSSQGFEQYV. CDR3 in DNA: TGTGCCAGCAGTTCCCAGGGTTTCGAGCAGTACGTC.